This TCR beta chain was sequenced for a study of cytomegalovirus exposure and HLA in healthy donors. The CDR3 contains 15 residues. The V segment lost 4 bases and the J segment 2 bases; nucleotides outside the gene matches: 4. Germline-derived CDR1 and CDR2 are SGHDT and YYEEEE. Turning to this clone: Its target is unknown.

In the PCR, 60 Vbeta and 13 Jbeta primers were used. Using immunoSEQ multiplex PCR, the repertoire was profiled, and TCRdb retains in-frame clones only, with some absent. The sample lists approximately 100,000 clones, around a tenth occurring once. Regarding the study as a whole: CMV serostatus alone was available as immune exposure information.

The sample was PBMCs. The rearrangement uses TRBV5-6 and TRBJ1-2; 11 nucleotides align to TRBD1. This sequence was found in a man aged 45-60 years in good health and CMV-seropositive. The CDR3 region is CASSVDRGRNYGYTF. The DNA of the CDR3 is TGTGCCAGCAGCGTGGACAGGGGGCGGAACTATGGCTACACCTTC.